These 28 T cell receptor beta chains came from one sample sequenced in a study of T cell repertoires in cytomegalovirus infection. TCRdb re-derived calls from the reads in MiXCR, one entry per CDR3 protein. The table lists a few hundred thousand distinct CDR3 sequences, 40% of them singletons. These TCRs are of unknown antigen specificity. The sequences come from cultured PBMCs, collected from culture after CMV antigen stimulation. These TCRs come from a human donor in good health (CMV status not recorded). Some clones in this sample may be carry-over from other donors' samples.

Only a few counts were recorded for this clonotype. This rearrangement joins TRBV7-2 to TRBJ2-1; D is possibly TRBD2 (7 bases). The ends were cut back, 1 base at V and 8 bases at J, with 18 bases in the middle. This CDR3 region has 16 residues. Germline-derived CDR1 and CDR2 are SGHTA and FQGNSA. The CDR3, as DNA: TGTGCCAGCAGCTTAGTCGGGGGGCACAATCGCCATGAGCAGTTCTTC. It translates to CASSLVGGHNRHEQFF. The full variable domain, its missing parts supplied by reference TRBV7-2 and TRBJ2-1, is GAGVSQSPSNKVTEKGKDVELRCDPISGHTALYWYRQSLGQGLEFLIYFQGNSAPDKSGLPSDRFSAERTGGSVSTLTIQRTQQEDSAVYLCASSLVGGHNRHEQFFGPGTRLTVL.

This clonotype has just a few counts. The chain uses TRBV20-1 and TRBJ2-3; the match to TRBD2 covers 10 bases. This CDR3 has 15 residues. The germline V gene has CDR1 DFQATT and CDR2 SNEGSKA (reference sequence). V trimming: 6 bases; J trimming: 0 bases; junction bases outside the gene matches: 6. DNA of the CDR3: TGCAGTGCAAGAAGCGGGGGGGCGAGCACAGATACGCAGTATTTT. It specifies CSARSGGASTDTQYF.

This clonotype is deemed medium-sized (0.01 to 0.1%). The rearrangement uses TRBV7-2 and TRBJ1-3; 7 bases agree with TRBD1. The CDR3 has 15 amino acids. Unmatched junction bases numbered 4, after V lost 5 bases and J lost 0 bases. From germline, CDR1 is SGHTA and CDR2 FQGNSA. The CDR3 reads CASSKTGISGNTIYF. CDR3 nucleotide sequence: TGTGCCAGCAGCAAGACAGGGATCTCTGGAAACACCATATATTTT.

This clonotype has ten or more counts. The chain is built from TRBV7-2 and TRBJ1-1; possible D gene TRBD1, 5 bases. The CDR3 is 14 amino acids. The germline CDR1 and CDR2 sequences are SGHTA and FQGNSA. Trimming took off 1 base at V and 4 bases at J, with 10 bases between the two ends. Written as DNA, the CDR3 is TGTGCCAGCAGCTTAGGGCAGGGATCCACTGAAGCTTTCTTT. Amino acid sequence: CASSLGQGSTEAFF.

This clonotype was counted between two and nine times. The V and J genes are TRBV12-3 or TRBV12-4 and TRBJ1-1; D unresolved. Trimming took 7 bases from V and 5 from J, leaving 14 bases between them. The CDR3 has 13 residues. CDR3 sequence reads: CASTPWAETEAFF. As DNA, the CDR3 is TGTGCCAGCACCCCGTGGGCGGAAACTGAAGCTTTCTTT.

This clonotype occurred a few times. The chain employs TRBV11-3 and TRBJ2-7, with a possible D match to TRBD2 (5 bases). The CDR3 extends over 14 amino acids. Trimming removed 1 base from V and 6 bases from J, with 13 bases in between. Germline loops: CDR1 SGHNT, CDR2 YENEEA. CDR3 DNA sequence: TGTGCCAGCAGCTTAGCGGGGTACCAAAGCGAGCAGTACTTC. It encodes CASSLAGYQSEQYF.

The chain employs TRBV12-3 or TRBV12-4 and TRBJ1-1; a weak D match, TRBD1 (6 bases). Trimming removed 7 bases at V and 0 bases at J, with 12 bases between. CDR3 length: 14 amino acids. This CDR3 is CASTRQAMNTEAFF. CDR3 nucleotides: TGTGCCAGCACCCGACAGGCGATGAACACTGAAGCTTTCTTT.

The genes are TRBV6-5 and TRBJ2-6, with no clear D. The CDR3 length is 16 residues. Per the germline V gene, CDR1 is MNHEY and CDR2 is SVGAGI. V lost 0 bases and J 4 bases, leaving 10 bases between the germline ends. In DNA form, the CDR3 reads TGTGCCAGCAGTTACTCGGAATTATGGGGGGCCAACGTCCTGACTTTC. Translation: CASSYSELWGANVLTF.

This clonotype was found many times. V gene TRBV7-2 combines with J gene TRBJ2-3; the D gene is possibly TRBD1 (5 bases). The CDR3 consists of 13 residues. CDR1 SGHTA and CDR2 FQGNSA come from the germline V gene. V shed 2 bases and J shed 6 bases, with 9 bases lying between them. The CDR3 region has the DNA TGTGCCAGCAGCTTACAGGGTAGCGATACGCAGTATTTT. Encoded protein: CASSLQGSDTQYF.

This clonotype was recorded a few times. This chain joins TRBV12-5 and TRBJ1-1, with D possibly TRBD1 on 5 matching bases. With 3 bases removed from V and 5 bases from J, the gap between germline ends came to 7 bases. Germline V gives CDR1 LGHNT, CDR2 FRNRAP. The CDR3 has 12 amino acids. CDR3 bases: TGTGCTAGTGGTTTCAGGGTTACTGAAGCTTTCTTT. It specifies CASGFRVTEAFF. Supplemented by reference TRBV12-5 and TRBJ1-1, the full variable domain reads DARVTQTPRHKVTEMGQEVTMRCQPILGHNTVFWYRQTMMQGLELLAYFRNRAPLDDSGMPKDRFSAEMPDATLATLKIQPSEPRDSAVYFCASGFRVTEAFFGQGTRLTVV.

The chain combines TRBV7-8 with TRBJ1-5; D ambiguous. The CDR3 is 18 residues long. The germline V gene encodes CDR1 SGHVS and CDR2 FQNEAQ. Trimming took off 0 bases at V and 1 base at J, with 16 bases between the two ends. The CDR3 sequence: CASSLATHGYPSNQPQHF. CDR3 DNA: TGTGCCAGCAGCTTAGCCACCCATGGATACCCAAGCAATCAGCCCCAGCATTTT.

This clonotype was seen a few times. The chain employs TRBV7-8 and TRBJ2-1; D may match TRBD1 or TRBD2 (5 bases each). V was clipped by 4 bases and J by 8 bases, with 12 bases between them. The CDR3 totals 13 residues. CDR1 SGHVS and CDR2 FQNEAQ come from the germline V gene. The CDR3 DNA reads TGTGCCAGCAGCTCCCTGGGGGTGGATGAGCAGTTCTTC. Residues: CASSSLGVDEQFF.

J is TRBJ2-2 and V is TRBV5-4, with TRBD1 matching 9 bases. Germline lookup yields CDR1 SGHNT and CDR2 YYREEE (reference sequence). Trimming cost V 3 bases and J 5 bases; bases outside gene matches: 11. This CDR3 spans 17 amino acids. Here the CDR3 DNA reads TGTGCCAGCAGCTCAAAAACCGGGACAGGGTGGACCGGGGAGCTGTTTTTT. Residues: CASSSKTGTGWTGELFF.

This clonotype was seen a handful of times. The gene calls are TRBV10-3 and TRBJ2-1; 8 positions match TRBD2. Germline loops: CDR1 ENHRY, CDR2 SYGVKD. The CDR3 loop spans 15 amino acids. Unmatched junction bases numbered 7, after V lost 2 bases and J lost 7 bases. The CDR3 DNA is TGTGCCATCAGTGAGAAGCGGGAGATCGATAATGAGCAGTTCTTC. Its protein product is CAISEKREIDNEQFF.

This clonotype was observed at least ten times. This chain joins TRBV7-6 and TRBJ1-4; D is ambiguous. V was clipped by 4 bases and J by 0 bases, with 6 bases between them. This CDR3 comprises 14 residues. Germline CDR1 is SGHVS and CDR2 is FNYEAQ. CDR3 protein: CASSSRATNEKLFF. The CDR3 coding sequence is TGTGCCAGCAGCTCAAGGGCAACTAATGAAAAACTGTTTTTT.

This clonotype was seen a few times. The chain recombines TRBV7-2 with TRBJ1-5, with a possible D match to TRBD1 (6 bases). The V and J ends lost 4 bases and 3 bases respectively, with 10 bases between them. Germline V gives CDR1 SGHTA, CDR2 FQGNSA. The CDR3 sequence is 14 residues long. CDR3 sequence (DNA): TGTGCCAGCAGCTCCGGACAGCCCAATCAGCCCCAGCATTTT. As protein: CASSSGQPNQPQHF.

The chain links TRBV28 to TRBJ2-1; tentative D call: TRBD2 (6 bases). From germline, CDR1 is MDHEN and CDR2 SYDVKM. Trimming removed 5 bases at V and 7 bases at J, with 24 bases between. The CDR3 is 17 amino acids. The CDR3 DNA reads as TGTGCCAGCAGTCGTCGGGACTCTGGGGCTCGAGGGAATGAGCAGTTCTTC. Amino acid sequence: CASSRRDSGARGNEQFF.

There are a few counts of this clonotype. The chain employs TRBV18 and TRBJ2-7; D may match TRBD1 or TRBD2 (5 bases each). CDR1 is KGHSH and CDR2 is LQKENI in the germline V gene. Trimming took 3 bases from V and 7 from J, leaving 10 bases between them. The CDR3 is 12 amino acids. The CDR3 DNA reads as TGTGCCAGCTCACCGGGACGTTCTGAGCAGTACTTC. Protein sequence: CASSPGRSEQYF.

The rearrangement links TRBV12-3 or TRBV12-4 to TRBJ2-1, with a possible D match to TRBD1 (6 bases). There are 12 residues in the CDR3. The V end was cut by 3 bases, the J end by 7 bases, with 7 bases between. The CDR3 here is CASSFGQNEQFF. CDR3 in DNA: TGTGCCAGCAGTTTTGGACAGAATGAGCAGTTCTTC.

The sample holds one count of this clonotype. V and J are TRBV6-1 and TRBJ1-1; D remains unclear. V was pared by 2 bases and J by 3 bases, with 7 bases between. Per the germline V gene, CDR1 is MNHNS and CDR2 is SASEGT. The CDR3 consists of 13 residues. The CDR3 bases are TGTGCCAGCAGTGAAATGAGGGACACTGAAGCTTTCTTT. It specifies CASSEMRDTEAFF.

The V and J genes are TRBV7-2 and TRBJ2-4; the D call may be TRBD1 or TRBD2 (6 bases each). Germline lookup yields CDR1 SGHTA and CDR2 FQGNSA. The CDR3 totals 16 residues. Trimming cost V 1 base and J 7 bases, with 17 bases left between them. CDR3 protein: CASSLVGTGGGNIQYF. CDR3 nucleotides: TGTGCCAGCAGCTTAGTGGGTACCGGAGGGGGTAACATTCAGTACTTC.

The CDR3: CASTDRTRRTQYF. CDR3 DNA sequence: TGTGCCAGCACGGACAGGACACGGCGGACCCAGTACTTC. This chain uses TRBV6-2 or TRBV6-3 with TRBJ2-5, with TRBD1 matching 7 bases. Germline CDR1 is MNHEY and CDR2 is SVGEGT. Trimming removed 7 bases from V and 7 bases from J; junction bases left unmatched: 9. This CDR3 is built from 13 residues.

This clonotype has a single count. This chain uses TRBV12-3 or TRBV12-4 with TRBJ2-1; no firm D call. Trimming shortened V by 7 bases and J by 15 bases, and 25 bases separated the two germline ends. CDR3 size: 14 residues. DNA of the CDR3: TGTGCCAGCACCCCCCTCGGACCGAGTGGGTTTAGGTTCTTC. This sequence encodes CASTPLGPSGFRFF.

This chain joins TRBV7-8 and TRBJ2-4; D perhaps matches TRBD1 (6 bases). Germline loops: CDR1 SGHVS, CDR2 FQNEAQ. V gave up 5 bases and J gave up 6 bases, with 14 bases separating them. The CDR3 has 14 residues. The CDR3 region has the DNA TGTGCCAGCAGCACCCGGACCAGGGGAAACATTCAGTACTTC. Translated: CASSTRTRGNIQYF.

V usage is TRBV4-1 and J usage is TRBJ1-2; 9 nucleotides line up with TRBD1. V shed 6 bases and J 4 bases; nucleotides not matched to a gene: 9. This CDR3 comprises 15 residues. CDR1 MGHRA and CDR2 YSYEKL come from the germline V gene. The CDR3 loop is CASRRGQGEVYGYTF. The DNA of the CDR3 is TGCGCCAGCAGGAGGGGACAGGGCGAGGTCTATGGCTACACCTTC.

The sample holds many counts of this clonotype. The V call is TRBV7-2, the J call TRBJ2-2; D gene unclear. V dropped 3 bases and J dropped 5 bases, with 13 bases sitting between them. The CDR3 length is 15 residues. Germline CDR1 and CDR2: SGHTA and FQGNSA. The CDR3 reads CASSLGSTTTGELFF. CDR3 DNA sequence: TGTGCCAGCAGCTTGGGATCCACAACGACCGGGGAGCTGTTTTTT.

The rearrangement links TRBV4-1 to TRBJ2-2, with 8 bases aligning to TRBD1. This CDR3 region has 17 residues. The trim removed 1 base at V and 6 bases at J, leaving 10 bases unmatched. Germline V gene lookup returns CDR1 MGHRA and CDR2 YSYEKL. For the CDR3, the DNA is TGCGCCAGCAGCCAAGGGGGGCAGGGGGCGCAATCCGGGGAGCTGTTTTTT. The encoded protein is CASSQGGQGAQSGELFF.

This clonotype has a handful of counts. The rearrangement joins TRBV7-2 to TRBJ2-7; 7 bases are shared with TRBD1. Germline trimming cut 4 bases from V and 7 bases from J; bases unmatched to any gene: 19. This CDR3 is built from 17 residues. Germline CDR1 reads SGHTA; CDR2 reads FQGNSA. Here the CDR3 reads CASSSSALQGGGREQYF. In DNA form, the CDR3 reads TGTGCCAGCAGCTCCTCCGCCCTCCAAGGGGGCGGAAGGGAGCAGTACTTC. Using reference TRBV7-2 and TRBJ2-7 for the parts outside the CDR3, the full variable domain is GAGVSQSPSNKVTEKGKDVELRCDPISGHTALYWYRQSLGQGLEFLIYFQGNSAPDKSGLPSDRFSAERTGGSVSTLTIQRTQQEDSAVYLCASSSSALQGGGREQYFGPGTRLTVT.